A selection of T cell receptor beta chains follows, all from one sample in a study of CD8 T cells in Susac syndrome. TCRdb processed the immunoSEQ multiplex PCR reads anew with MiXCR; each CDR3 protein has one entry. The data hold approximately 160,000 distinct CDR3 sequences, with about 92% observed a single time. Specimen: CD4+ T cells from PBMCs. The receptors stem from a human donor in good health. CDR3s include the opening cysteine and the closing phenylalanine or tryptophan. The D gene is left open where the match is weak. Where a row states a size, it is once, few, many or the class of an expanded clone; other rows omit it.

CDR3aa: CSVDKDPRGTQYF; CDR3nt: TGCAGCGTTGATAAGGACCCCAGGGGGACCCAGTACTTC; abundance: NA; d_gene: NA; j_gene: TRBJ2-5; v_gene: TRBV29-1
CDR3aa: CASSLGNYNEQFF; CDR3nt: TGTGCCAGCAGCTTAGGAAATTACAATGAGCAGTTCTTC; abundance: once; d_gene: NA; j_gene: TRBJ2-1; v_gene: TRBV11-2
CDR3aa: CSVSGQGVGGYTF; CDR3nt: TGCAGCGTTAGTGGCCAGGGGGTTGGGGGCTACACCTTC; abundance: NA; d_gene: TRBD1; j_gene: TRBJ1-2; v_gene: TRBV29-1
CDR3aa: CASRSRTEAFF; CDR3nt: TGTGCCAGCAGAAGTCGGACTGAAGCTTTCTTT; abundance: NA; d_gene: NA; j_gene: TRBJ1-1; v_gene: TRBV6-2/TRBV6-3
CDR3aa: CASSFTGGANVLTF; CDR3nt: TGCGCCAGCAGCTTTACAGGGGGGGCCAACGTCCTGACTTTC; abundance: NA; d_gene: NA; j_gene: TRBJ2-6; v_gene: TRBV5-1
CDR3aa: CATSGGVTGELFF; CDR3nt: TGTGCCACCAGTGGAGGGGTCACCGGGGAGCTGTTTTTT; abundance: NA; d_gene: NA; j_gene: TRBJ2-2; v_gene: TRBV24-1
CDR3aa: CASKGGRTGSYEQYF; CDR3nt: TGTGCCAGCAAGGGGGGCCGGACAGGGTCCTACGAGCAGTACTTC; abundance: NA; d_gene: TRBD1; j_gene: TRBJ2-7; v_gene: TRBV28
CDR3aa: CASGSSARGTQYF; CDR3nt: TGTGCCAGCGGGAGCAGTGCTCGGGGGACCCAGTACTTC; abundance: NA; d_gene: NA; j_gene: TRBJ2-5; v_gene: TRBV7-6
CDR3aa: CASSPPGGSTDTQYF; CDR3nt: TGTGCCAGCTCACCACCCGGGGGCTCAACAGATACGCAGTATTTT; abundance: NA; d_gene: NA; j_gene: TRBJ2-3; v_gene: TRBV18
CDR3aa: CASSDLPGRAQHF; CDR3nt: TGTGCCAGCAGCGATCTACCCGGTCGGGCCCAGCATTTT; abundance: NA; d_gene: NA; j_gene: TRBJ1-5; v_gene: TRBV9
CDR3aa: CASSFSGGLVKETQYF; CDR3nt: TGCGCCAGCAGCTTTAGCGGTGGGCTGGTTAAAGAGACCCAGTACTTC; abundance: NA; d_gene: NA; j_gene: TRBJ2-5; v_gene: TRBV5-1
CDR3aa: CASSRRDATYEQYF; CDR3nt: TGTGCCAGCAGTCGCCGGGACGCCACCTACGAGCAGTACTTC; abundance: NA; d_gene: NA; j_gene: TRBJ2-7; v_gene: TRBV6-2/TRBV6-3
CDR3aa: CASNPAPRGEQFF; CDR3nt: TGTGCCAGCAACCCCGCCCCCCGGGGTGAGCAGTTCTTC; abundance: NA; d_gene: NA; j_gene: TRBJ2-1; v_gene: TRBV6-2/TRBV6-3
CDR3aa: CASSLGPGPQSTDTQYF; CDR3nt: TGTGCCAGCAGCTTGGGGCCGGGACCTCAAAGCACAGATACGCAGTATTTT; abundance: once; d_gene: NA; j_gene: TRBJ2-3; v_gene: TRBV5-4
CDR3aa: CSARDRRTSGNTEAFF; CDR3nt: TGCAGTGCTAGAGATAGGAGGACATCAGGGAACACTGAAGCTTTCTTT; abundance: NA; d_gene: NA; j_gene: TRBJ1-1; v_gene: TRBV20-1
CDR3aa: CASSLNTAGYSNQPQHF; CDR3nt: TGTGCCAGCAGCTTAAACACAGCGGGGTATAGCAATCAGCCCCAGCATTTT; abundance: few; d_gene: NA; j_gene: TRBJ1-5; v_gene: TRBV7-3
CDR3aa: CASSLATGVETQYF; CDR3nt: TGCGCCAGCAGCTTGGCGACAGGGGTAGAGACCCAGTACTTC; abundance: NA; d_gene: TRBD1; j_gene: TRBJ2-5; v_gene: TRBV5-1
CDR3aa: CASSYLENTEAFF; CDR3nt: TGTGCCAGCAGCTACCTCGAGAACACTGAAGCTTTCTTT; abundance: few; d_gene: NA; j_gene: TRBJ1-1; v_gene: TRBV7-2
CDR3aa: CASRGPGETQYF; CDR3nt: TGTGCCAGCAGGGGCCCGGGGGAGACCCAGTACTTC; abundance: NA; d_gene: NA; j_gene: TRBJ2-5; v_gene: TRBV6-2/TRBV6-3
CDR3aa: CAGPTGSEKLFF; CDR3nt: TGTGCCGGCCCCACGGGGAGTGAAAAACTGTTTTTT; abundance: NA; d_gene: NA; j_gene: TRBJ1-4; v_gene: TRBV19
CDR3aa: CASSYSTEGGYGYTF; CDR3nt: TGTGCCAGCAGTTACTCGACTGAAGGGGGCTATGGCTACACCTTC; abundance: once; d_gene: NA; j_gene: TRBJ1-2; v_gene: TRBV6-5
CDR3aa: CASSSAADNTGELFF; CDR3nt: TGTGCCAGCAGTTCCGCGGCAGACAACACCGGGGAGCTGTTTTTT; abundance: NA; d_gene: NA; j_gene: TRBJ2-2; v_gene: TRBV28
CDR3aa: CASSVLGRESHEQFF; CDR3nt: TGTGCCAGCAGCGTCCTAGGCAGGGAAAGCCATGAGCAGTTCTTC; abundance: NA; d_gene: NA; j_gene: TRBJ2-1; v_gene: TRBV9
CDR3aa: CASAAGNEQYF; CDR3nt: TGTGCCAGCGCCGCTGGGAACGAGCAGTACTTC; abundance: NA; d_gene: NA; j_gene: TRBJ2-7; v_gene: TRBV28
CDR3aa: CAIRGQGLQETQYF; CDR3nt: TGTGCCATACGGGGACAGGGACTCCAAGAGACCCAGTACTTC; abundance: NA; d_gene: TRBD1; j_gene: TRBJ2-5; v_gene: TRBV10-3
CDR3aa: CASSLVTGANTEAFF; CDR3nt: TGTGCCAGCTCACTCGTGACAGGGGCGAACACTGAAGCTTTCTTT; abundance: NA; d_gene: TRBD1; j_gene: TRBJ1-1; v_gene: TRBV18
CDR3aa: CASSIDRPFSGANVLTF; CDR3nt: TGTGCCAGTAGTATAGATCGCCCCTTCTCTGGGGCCAACGTCCTGACTTTC; abundance: NA; d_gene: NA; j_gene: TRBJ2-6; v_gene: TRBV19
CDR3aa: CAWSSRGGNTEAFF; CDR3nt: TGTGCCTGGAGTTCTAGGGGGGGGAACACTGAAGCTTTCTTT; abundance: NA; d_gene: NA; j_gene: TRBJ1-1; v_gene: TRBV30
CDR3aa: CASSPSGGGNTEAFF; CDR3nt: TGTGCCAGCAGCCCCTCGGGAGGGGGCAACACTGAAGCTTTCTTT; abundance: NA; d_gene: TRBD1; j_gene: TRBJ1-1; v_gene: TRBV7-9
CDR3aa: CSAVTGLRSYTF; CDR3nt: TGCAGCGCTGTGACAGGGCTAAGGAGCTACACCTTC; abundance: once; d_gene: TRBD1; j_gene: TRBJ1-2; v_gene: TRBV29-1
CDR3aa: CASSLGGGLETQYF; CDR3nt: TGTGCCAGCAGCTTGGGGGGGGGCCTCGAGACCCAGTACTTC; abundance: NA; d_gene: NA; j_gene: TRBJ2-5; v_gene: TRBV5-4
CDR3aa: CASSLNLAGAGEQYF; CDR3nt: TGCGCCAGCAGCTTGAACCTAGCGGGAGCGGGCGAGCAGTACTTC; abundance: once; d_gene: TRBD2; j_gene: TRBJ2-7; v_gene: TRBV5-1
CDR3aa: CASSFGGSLNTEAFF; CDR3nt: TGTGCCAGCAGTTTCGGGGGATCCCTGAACACTGAAGCTTTCTTT; abundance: NA; d_gene: NA; j_gene: TRBJ1-1; v_gene: TRBV27
CDR3aa: CAISESRIADTQYF; CDR3nt: TGTGCCATCAGTGAGTCAAGGATCGCAGATACGCAGTATTTT; abundance: NA; d_gene: NA; j_gene: TRBJ2-3; v_gene: TRBV10-3
CDR3aa: CASSRPSGRRYEQYF; CDR3nt: TGTGCCAGCAGCCGCCCGAGCGGGAGGCGGTACGAGCAGTACTTC; abundance: NA; d_gene: TRBD2; j_gene: TRBJ2-7; v_gene: TRBV28
CDR3aa: CASSPFGGFQETQYF; CDR3nt: TGTGCCAGCAGTCCGTTTGGGGGATTTCAAGAGACCCAGTACTTC; abundance: NA; d_gene: NA; j_gene: TRBJ2-5; v_gene: TRBV12-3/TRBV12-4
CDR3aa: CSARGLAGPGGQYF; CDR3nt: TGCAGTGCTAGAGGACTAGCGGGCCCAGGCGGGCAGTATTTT; abundance: NA; d_gene: TRBD2; j_gene: TRBJ2-3; v_gene: TRBV20-1
CDR3aa: CASSQDRSGVRSYNSPLHF; CDR3nt: TGCGCCAGCAGCCAAGATCGGTCAGGGGTCCGCTCCTATAATTCACCCCTCCACTTT; abundance: NA; d_gene: NA; j_gene: TRBJ1-6; v_gene: TRBV4-3
CDR3aa: CASSQDWSAGELFF; CDR3nt: TGTGCCAGCAGCCAAGATTGGAGTGCCGGGGAGCTGTTTTTT; abundance: NA; d_gene: NA; j_gene: TRBJ2-2; v_gene: TRBV3-1
CDR3aa: CASSNRGSGANVLTF; CDR3nt: TGTGCCAGCAGTAACAGGGGCTCTGGGGCCAACGTCCTGACTTTC; abundance: NA; d_gene: TRBD1; j_gene: TRBJ2-6; v_gene: TRBV6-6
CDR3aa: CASSPVQVSDTQYF; CDR3nt: TGTGCCAGCAGTCCAGTTCAGGTTTCAGATACGCAGTATTTT; abundance: NA; d_gene: NA; j_gene: TRBJ2-3; v_gene: TRBV27